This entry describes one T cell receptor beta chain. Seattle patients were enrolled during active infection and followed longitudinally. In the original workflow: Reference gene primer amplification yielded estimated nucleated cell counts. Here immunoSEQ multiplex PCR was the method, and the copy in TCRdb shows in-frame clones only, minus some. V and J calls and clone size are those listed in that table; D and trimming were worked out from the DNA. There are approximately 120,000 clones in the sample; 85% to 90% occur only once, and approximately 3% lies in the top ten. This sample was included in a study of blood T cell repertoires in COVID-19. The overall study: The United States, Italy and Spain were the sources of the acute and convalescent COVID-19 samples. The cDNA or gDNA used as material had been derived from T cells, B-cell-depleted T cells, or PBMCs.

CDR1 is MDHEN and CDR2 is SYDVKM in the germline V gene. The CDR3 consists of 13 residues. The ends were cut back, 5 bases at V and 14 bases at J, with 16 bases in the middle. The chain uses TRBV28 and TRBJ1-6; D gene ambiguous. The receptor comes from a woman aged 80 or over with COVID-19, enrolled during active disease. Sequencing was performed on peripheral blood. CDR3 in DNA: TGTGCCAGCAGTAGCCGGGTTCTCCAGTCCCTCCACTTT. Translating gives CASSSRVLQSLHF.